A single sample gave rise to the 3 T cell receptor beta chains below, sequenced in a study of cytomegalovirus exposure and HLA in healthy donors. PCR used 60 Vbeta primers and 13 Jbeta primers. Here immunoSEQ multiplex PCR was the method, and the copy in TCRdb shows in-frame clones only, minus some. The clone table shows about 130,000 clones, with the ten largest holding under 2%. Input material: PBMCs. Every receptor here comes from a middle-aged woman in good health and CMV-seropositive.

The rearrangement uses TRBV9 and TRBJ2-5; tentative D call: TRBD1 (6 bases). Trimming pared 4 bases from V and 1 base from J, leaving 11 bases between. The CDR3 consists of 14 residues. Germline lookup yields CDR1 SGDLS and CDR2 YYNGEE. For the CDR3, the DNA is TGTGCCAGCAGCCTGGACAGTCCCCAAGAGACCCAGTACTTC. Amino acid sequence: CASSLDSPQETQYF. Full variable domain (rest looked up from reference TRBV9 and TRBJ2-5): DSGVTQTPKHLITATGQRVTLRCSPRSGDLSVYWYQQSLDQGLQFLIQYYNGEERAKGNILERFSAQQFPDLHSELNLSSLELGDSALYFCASSLDSPQETQYFGPGTRLLVL.

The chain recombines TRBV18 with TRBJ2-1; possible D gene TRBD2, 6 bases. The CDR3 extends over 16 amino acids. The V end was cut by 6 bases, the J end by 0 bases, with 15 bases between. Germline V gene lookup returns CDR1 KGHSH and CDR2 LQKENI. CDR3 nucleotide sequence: TGTGCCAGCTCTCTGCAGCGGGCGGGCTCCTACAATGAGCAGTTCTTC. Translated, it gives CASSLQRAGSYNEQFF.

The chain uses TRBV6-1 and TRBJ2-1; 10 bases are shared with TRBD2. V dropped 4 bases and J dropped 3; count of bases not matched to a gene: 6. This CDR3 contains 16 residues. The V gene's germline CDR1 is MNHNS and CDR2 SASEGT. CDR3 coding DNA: TGTGCCAGCAGTGTAGGGACTAGCGTTTTCTACAATGAGCAGTTCTTC. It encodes CASSVGTSVFYNEQFF.